This entry lists 27 T cell receptor beta chains sequenced from one sample in a study of blood T cells in healthy people across ages (dated by TCRdb to the mid-2010s). To prepare the library, 5' RACE was applied. Sequencing used an Illumina HiSeq 2500. A second PCR of about 6 to 11 cycles was performed with a sample-barcoded 5' primer and a J-beta primer mix. The raw public data were reprocessed by TCRdb itself: fastp quality trimming at Q25, MiXCR clonotype calling, in-frame beta chains only. Each CDR3 protein gets just one entry, which takes the most common genes and DNA from the rows behind it. Within this sample are fewer than 800,000 distinct CDR3 sequences, with roughly 25% of them counted one time only. The ten biggest clones cover around 9.2% of the sample. The data also belong to a second study, concerning T cells of mothers and their children.

The sequencing sample was made of blood. These TCRs come from a boy aged 10-17 years in good health.

The J gene is TRBJ2-2, the V gene TRBV5-1; D not certain. Trimming took off 9 bases at V and 0 bases at J, with 15 bases between the two ends. Germline V CDR1 and CDR2: SGHRS, YFSETQ. The CDR3 is 15 amino acids. CDR3 loop: CATNEDGSNTGELFF. CDR3 nucleotides: TGCGCCACCAACGAGGACGGATCGAACACCGGGGAGCTGTTTTTT.

The rearrangement links TRBV5-1 to TRBJ2-1, with D possibly being TRBD2 (5 bases). The CDR3 is 15 amino acids. Germline values: CDR1 SGHRS, CDR2 YFSETQ. Trimming left V 2 bases short and J 3 bases short, with 12 bases between. The CDR3 bases are TGCGCCAGCAGCTTTAGAGGGAGTAACTACAATGAGCAGTTCTTC. Its translation: CASSFRGSNYNEQFF.

The chain uses TRBV12-3 or TRBV12-4 and TRBJ2-5, with D maybe TRBD2 (6 bases). The J call may be mistaken, given a closer DNA end match to TRBJ2-7. CDR3 length equals 21 residues. As DNA, the CDR3 is TGTGCCAGCAGTTTCCTCCTCGAGGGACGCGGGGCTGACGAAGGCGTTTACGAGCAGTACTTC. This translates into CASSFLLEGRGADEGVYEQYF.

J is TRBJ2-3 and V is TRBV14, with 7 positions matching TRBD2. There are 17 residues in the CDR3. The V and J ends lost 0 bases and 2 bases, in that order; junction bases with no gene match: 8. Germline values: CDR1 SGHDN, CDR2 FVKESK. In DNA, the CDR3 is TGTGCCAGCAGCCAAGAGGCCGAGCGGGGATACACAGATACGCAGTATTTT. Protein: CASSQEAERGYTDTQYF.

The V and J genes are TRBV24-1 and TRBJ2-1, with 7 bases identical to TRBD2. Per the germline V gene, CDR1 is KGHDR and CDR2 is SFDVKD. Unmatched junction bases numbered 3, after V lost 2 bases and J lost 0 bases. CDR3 length: 16 amino acids. The CDR3 DNA follows: TGTGCCACCAGTGATTGGGAGGGCGGCTCCTACAATGAGCAGTTCTTC. It codes for CATSDWEGGSYNEQFF.

The chain recombines TRBV18 with TRBJ1-1; D is ambiguous. The germline V gene has CDR1 KGHSH and CDR2 LQKENI. Trimming took 1 base from V and 4 from J, leaving 10 bases between them. CDR3 size: 14 residues. As DNA, the CDR3 is TGTGCCAGCTCACCACTCGGGCTGGGCACTGAAGCTTTCTTT. Translating it yields CASSPLGLGTEAFF.

The CDR3 bases are TGTGCCAGCAGTCCGTCCCGGGACAGGGTGGATGACTATGGCTACACCTTC. Its translation: CASSPSRDRVDDYGYTF. The chain carries TRBV12-3 or TRBV12-4 and TRBJ1-2; 9 positions match TRBD1. The CDR3 sequence is 17 residues long. Trimming removed 5 bases from V and 3 bases from J; junction bases left unmatched: 13.

The chain has TRBV3-1 and TRBJ1-1; D is possibly TRBD1 (5 bases). V was shortened by 1 base and J by 7 bases, with 7 bases between the two germline ends. The CDR3 extends over 12 amino acids. Germline V gene sequence: CDR1 LGHDT, CDR2 YNNKEL (reference sequence). CDR3 coding DNA: TGTGCCAGCAGCCAAGGGACAAATGAAGCTTTCTTT. As protein: CASSQGTNEAFF.

In its sample, this clonotype was seen a few times. The chain carries TRBV5-1 and TRBJ1-1; 7 nucleotides line up with TRBD1. V lost 4 bases to trimming and J lost 3 bases; unmatched junction nucleotides: 15. Germline CDR1 is SGHRS and CDR2 is YFSETQ. This CDR3 has 17 residues. The CDR3 region has the DNA TGCGCCAGCAGCCTGGGTATGGCAGGGGGAACGGACACTGAAGCTTTCTTT. Encoded protein: CASSLGMAGGTDTEAFF.

In this sample, this clonotype turned up once. J is TRBJ1-1 and V is TRBV7-3; D possibly corresponds to TRBD1 (6 bases). The germline V gene encodes CDR1 SGHTA and CDR2 FQGTGA. Trimming removed 5 bases from V and 2 bases from J, with 12 bases in between. This CDR3 region has 14 residues. The chain's CDR3 is CASSPEQGNTEAFF. The DNA for the CDR3 is TGTGCCAGCAGCCCAGAACAGGGAAACACTGAAGCTTTCTTT.

This clonotype was recorded a few times. This chain joins TRBV11-2 and TRBJ1-4, with TRBD1 identical over 8 bases. The CDR3 is 17 amino acids. J gave up 4 bases and V 5 bases, and 12 bases lay outside the gene matches. CDR1 SGHAT and CDR2 FQNNGV come from the germline V gene. CDR3 nucleotide sequence: TGTGCCAGCAGCCTCCAGGGGGCCGACCGTATTAATGAAAAACTGTTTTTT. This gives the protein CASSLQGADRINEKLFF.

Only a few counts were recorded for this clonotype. The V call is TRBV15, the J call TRBJ2-7, with a tentative D call TRBD2 (6 bases). Trimming shortened V by 8 bases and J by 3 bases, and 14 bases separated the two germline ends. The germline CDR1 and CDR2 sequences are LNHNV and YYDKDF (reference sequence). The CDR3 extends over 13 amino acids. CDR3 in amino acids: CATFERVSYEQYF. The CDR3 nucleotides read TGTGCCACCTTTGAGCGGGTGAGCTACGAGCAGTACTTC. Combining the CDR3 with reference TRBV15 and TRBJ2-7 gives the whole variable domain DAMVIQNPRYQVTQFGKPVTLSCSQTLNHNVMYWYQQKSSQAPKLLFHYYDKDFNNEADTPDNFQSRRPNTSFCFLDIRSPGLGDTAMYLCATFERVSYEQYFGPGTRLTVT.

The chain recombines TRBV12-3 or TRBV12-4 with TRBJ1-5; no clear D. The CDR3 spans 12 residues. Trimming left V 7 bases short and J 9 bases short, with 13 bases between. The CDR3 DNA reads as TGTGCCAGCACCCTGGGTGCGGGGCCCCAGCATTTT. It translates to CASTLGAGPQHF.

The rearrangement uses TRBV20-1 and TRBJ2-1, with 7 bases that match TRBD1. CDR3 length: 16 amino acids. V was clipped by 6 bases and J by 3 bases; unmatched bases: 14. Germline CDR1 DFQATT, CDR2 SNEGSKA (reference sequence). The CDR3 is CSATGVGAERYNEQFF. CDR3 bases: TGCAGTGCCACAGGGGTTGGGGCGGAACGCTACAATGAGCAGTTCTTC.

This clonotype was seen a handful of times. The DNA for the CDR3 is TGTGCCAGCAGCTTAGCGGAGGACCCTGGACAGGCATACCAAGAGACCCAGTACTTC. This gives the protein CASSLAEDPGQAYQETQYF. The rearrangement joins TRBV7-2 to TRBJ2-5; 7 bases match TRBD1. The CDR3 is made up of 19 amino acids. Germline CDR1 reads SGHTA; CDR2 reads FQGNSA. Unmatched junction bases numbered 13, after V lost 0 bases and J lost 0 bases. Full variable domain (remainder filled in from reference TRBV7-2 and TRBJ2-5): GAGVSQSPSNKVTEKGKDVELRCDPISGHTALYWYRQSLGQGLEFLIYFQGNSAPDKSGLPSDRFSAERTGGSVSTLTIQRTQQEDSAVYLCASSLAEDPGQAYQETQYFGPGTRLLVL.

This clonotype was counted a few times. This chain links TRBV9 with TRBJ2-5; 7 bases fit TRBD1. CDR1 and CDR2 from the germline V gene are SGDLS and YYNGEE. V shed 2 bases, J shed 5 bases, and the junction held 9 bases outside the gene matches. This CDR3 spans 15 amino acids. CDR3 sequence reads: CASSVRQGVGETQYF. As DNA, the CDR3 is TGTGCCAGCAGCGTCAGACAGGGAGTAGGGGAGACCCAGTACTTC.

This clonotype was picked up a small number of times. The gene calls are TRBV7-3 and TRBJ2-1; D uncertain. CDR1 and CDR2 (germline): SGHTA, FQGTGA. V lost 2 bases, J lost 0 bases, and 8 bases lay in between. The CDR3 loop spans 15 amino acids. For the CDR3, the DNA is TGTGCCAGCAGCTTATATCAGAGCTCCTACAATGAGCAGTTCTTC. It specifies CASSLYQSSYNEQFF.

The genes are TRBV21-1 and TRBJ2-1; TRBD1 is taken as the D call from the table, unchecked against the DNA. TRBV21-1 is a pseudogene segment. The CDR3 spans 16 residues. The CDR3 loop reads CASSKRGTGSYNEQFF. In DNA form, the CDR3 reads TGTGCCAGCAGCAAGAGGGGGACAGGGTCATACAATGAGCAGTTCTTC.

V usage is TRBV5-1 and J usage is TRBJ2-5; 7 nucleotides agree with TRBD1. The germline V gene encodes CDR1 SGHRS and CDR2 YFSETQ. This CDR3 contains 15 residues. The ends lost 4 bases at V and 2 bases at J; junction bases unmatched: 8. The CDR3 loop is CASSPQGDPQETQYF. CDR3 bases: TGCGCCAGCAGCCCGCAGGGGGACCCTCAAGAGACCCAGTACTTC.

The sample holds many counts of this clonotype. The rearrangement links TRBV29-1 to TRBJ2-5, with no clear D. V lost 0 bases and J lost 2, with 7 bases in between. Looked up from germline, CDR1 is SQVTM and CDR2 is ANQGSEA. This CDR3 comprises 13 residues. The CDR3 nucleotides are TGCAGCGTTGAAGATCGGGTGCAAGAGACCCAGTACTTC. Protein product: CSVEDRVQETQYF.

The chain couples TRBV6-5 to TRBJ2-1; D possibly corresponds to TRBD1 (5 bases). This CDR3 spans 16 amino acids. Trimming took off 0 bases at V and 1 base at J, with 10 bases between the two ends. Germline V lookup: CDR1 MNHEY, CDR2 SVGAGI. CDR3 DNA sequence: TGTGCCAGCAGTTACTCCCTAGGGGCTTCCTACAATGAGCAGTTCTTC. Encoded protein: CASSYSLGASYNEQFF.

This clonotype appeared a few times. A read error is possible here, since a much larger clone lies one base away. The CDR3 spells CASSSCGNQETQYF. CDR3 sequence (DNA): TGTGCCAGCAGCAGTTGTGGGAACCAAGAGACCCAGTACTTC. The chain has TRBV6-6 and TRBJ2-5; no clear D gene. CDR1 MNHNY and CDR2 SVGAGI come from the germline V gene (reference sequence). The CDR3 consists of 14 residues. With 6 bases removed from V and 0 bases from J, the gap between germline ends came to 11 bases.

The chain recombines TRBV29-1 with TRBJ2-5; D uncertain. The DNA end is a closer match to TRBJ2-1, so the J assignment may be wrong. Germline V lookup: CDR1 SQVTM, CDR2 ANQGSEA. CDR3 size: 13 residues. The CDR3 DNA reads TGCAGCGTTGGAGATTTTGGGGACAATGAGCAGTTCTTC. Translating gives CSVGDFGDNEQFF.

This clonotype was recorded a few times. The rearrangement uses TRBV28 and TRBJ1-5; no firm D call. CDR1 MDHEN and CDR2 SYDVKM come from the germline V gene. Trimming removed 8 bases at V and 4 bases at J, with 18 bases between. This CDR3 contains 15 residues. The CDR3 sequence: CASGWGKDINQPQHF. The CDR3 bases are TGTGCCAGCGGCTGGGGTAAGGATATTAATCAGCCCCAGCATTTT.

In this sample, this clonotype turned up a few times. The chain links TRBV7-9 to TRBJ2-7, with D maybe TRBD1 (5 bases). Trimming stripped 2 bases from V and 0 bases from J, with 11 bases between. This CDR3 comprises 15 residues. Germline assignment: CDR1 SEHNR and CDR2 FQNEAQ (reference sequence). In DNA, the CDR3 is TGTGCCAGCAGCTTACAGGGTTTACGCTCCTACGAGCAGTACTTC. Translated: CASSLQGLRSYEQYF. Combining the CDR3 with reference TRBV7-9 and TRBJ2-7 gives the whole variable domain DTGVSQNPRHKITKRGQNVTFRCDPISEHNRLYWYRQTLGQGPEFLTYFQNEAQLEKSRLLSDRFSAERPKGSFSTLEIQRTEQGDSAMYLCASSLQGLRSYEQYFGPGTRLTVT.

This clonotype was observed a few times. The chain has TRBV7-2 and TRBJ2-5; tentatively, D is TRBD1 (6 bases). This CDR3 is 16 amino acids long. The germline V gene encodes CDR1 SGHTA and CDR2 FQGNSA. V was clipped by 1 base and J by 6 bases, with 18 bases between them. CDR3: CASSLGGPRVHQTQYF. CDR3 nucleotide sequence: TGTGCCAGCAGCTTAGGGGGGCCCAGGGTCCATCAGACCCAGTACTTC.

This clonotype was seen only a few times. The V call is TRBV6-1, the J call TRBJ2-2; possibly TRBD2 for D (5 bases). From germline, CDR1 is MNHNS and CDR2 SASEGT. The V end lost 6 bases, the J end lost 4 bases, and 15 bases lay between the germline ends. This CDR3 comprises 15 residues. The CDR3 sequence is CASSVTGIGTGELFF. CDR3 bases: TGTGCCAGCAGCGTAACGGGAATAGGCACCGGGGAGCTGTTTTTT.